The 14 T cell receptor beta chains listed next were all sequenced from one sample in a study of technical replicates of blood from a few donors. Only in-frame clones appear in the TCRdb table, and some are missing; sequencing was by immunoSEQ multiplex PCR. The sample lists around 68,000 clones, 90% to 95% seen once, with under 0.45% in the top ten. Sequenced: T cells isolated from PBMCs. The source of these receptors is a human donor in good health. Some clones in this sample may be carry-over from other donors' samples.

The chain links TRBV6-5 to TRBJ2-7; 8 positions agree with TRBD1. The CDR3 sequence is 14 residues long. Germline loops: CDR1 MNHEY, CDR2 SVGAGI. The ends lost 6 bases at V and 2 bases at J; junction bases unmatched: 6. The CDR3 protein is CASRSTGGTYEQYF. CDR3 sequence (DNA): TGTGCCAGCAGGTCCACAGGGGGGACCTACGAGCAGTACTTC.

The chain joins TRBV5-1 to TRBJ1-2; D unclear. Germline CDR1 and CDR2: SGHRS and YFSETQ. The CDR3 totals 15 residues. V lost 0 bases to trimming and J lost 5 bases, with 14 bases between them. The DNA for the CDR3 is TGCGCCAGCAGCTTGGAAGCACGGGTTCGGTATGGCTACACCTTC. It is translated as CASSLEARVRYGYTF. Combining the CDR3 with reference TRBV5-1 and TRBJ1-2 gives the whole variable domain KAGVTQTPRYLIKTRGQQVTLSCSPISGHRSVSWYQQTPGQGLQFLFEYFSETQRNKGNFPGRFSGRQFSNSRSEMNVSTLELGDSALYLCASSLEARVRYGYTFGSGTRLTVV.

J is TRBJ1-2 and V is TRBV12-5, with no clear D. Germline lookup yields CDR1 LGHNT and CDR2 FRNRAP. V was trimmed by 6 bases and J by 6 bases, leaving 17 bases between them. This CDR3 spans 14 amino acids. The CDR3: CASGLDPQRDGYTF. The CDR3 nucleotides are TGTGCTAGTGGCCTCGACCCTCAGAGGGATGGCTACACCTTC.

J is TRBJ1-2 and V is TRBV15, with D perhaps matching TRBD1 (5 bases). Germline CDR1 and CDR2: LNHNV and YYDKDF (reference sequence). The CDR3 runs 12 residues. The V end was cut by 6 bases, the J end by 3 bases, with 8 bases between. In DNA, the CDR3 is TGTGCCACCAGAACAGGAGACTATGGCTACACCTTC. Its protein product is CATRTGDYGYTF.

This clone occurred a few times. V is TRBV4-1 and J is TRBJ1-1; D may be TRBD1 (5 bases). The V end was cut by 3 bases, the J end by 1 base, with 9 bases between. The CDR3 contains 14 residues. Per germline, CDR1 MGHRA and CDR2 YSYEKL. The DNA of the CDR3 is TGCGCCAGCAGCCAGCCAGGGTCGAACACTGAAGCTTTCTTT. Protein: CASSQPGSNTEAFF.

The V gene is TRBV4-1, the J gene TRBJ2-7, with 11 bases that match TRBD1. Germline V gene sequence: CDR1 MGHRA, CDR2 YSYEKL. Unmatched junction bases numbered 10, after V lost 2 bases and J lost 4 bases. The CDR3 extends over 17 amino acids. CDR3 loop: CASSQRAAGTGGYEQYF. For the CDR3, the DNA is TGCGCCAGCAGCCAACGCGCCGCCGGGACAGGGGGGTACGAGCAGTACTTC.

This clone was observed a single time. The chain combines TRBV11-2 with TRBJ2-3; 9 positions agree with TRBD2. This CDR3 comprises 15 residues. The germline V gene has CDR1 SGHAT and CDR2 FQNNGV. Trimming cost V 1 base and J 3 bases; bases outside gene matches: 2. The chain's CDR3 is CASSLGSGSTDTQYF. In DNA, the CDR3 is TGTGCCAGCAGCTTAGGTAGCGGGAGTACAGATACGCAGTATTTT. Looking up the rest from reference TRBV11-2 and TRBJ2-3 gives the full variable domain: EAGVAQSPRYKIIEKRQSVAFWCNPISGHATLYWYQQILGQGPKLLIQFQNNGVVDDSQLPKDRFSAERLKGVDSTLKIQPAKLEDSAVYLCASSLGSGSTDTQYFGPGTRLTVL.

The CDR3 DNA follows: TGTGCCAGCAGCAGGGAGGGCAATCAGCCCCAGCATTTT. Translation gives CASSREGNQPQHF. The chain combines TRBV9 with TRBJ1-5; the D is unclear. Per germline, CDR1 SGDLS and CDR2 YYNGEE. The CDR3 totals 13 residues. The V end was cut by 4 bases, the J end by 2 bases, with 7 bases between. The full variable domain, completed using reference TRBV9 and TRBJ1-5, is DSGVTQTPKHLITATGQRVTLRCSPRSGDLSVYWYQQSLDQGLQFLIQYYNGEERAKGNILERFSAQQFPDLHSELNLSSLELGDSALYFCASSREGNQPQHFGDGTRLSIL.

This sequence joins TRBV19 and TRBJ1-5; a weak D match, TRBD1 (5 bases). V was trimmed by 5 bases and J by 2 bases, leaving 10 bases between them. This CDR3 spans 14 amino acids. Germline CDR1 reads LNHDA; CDR2 reads SQIVND (reference sequence). The CDR3 is CASSWGRGNQPQHF. The CDR3 DNA is TGTGCCAGTAGTTGGGGCCGGGGCAATCAGCCCCAGCATTTT.

V is TRBV19 and J is TRBJ1-5; 7 bases line up with TRBD1. The CDR3 runs 13 residues. Trimming took 9 bases from V and 9 from J; bases not matched to a gene: 11. Germline CDR1 is LNHDA and CDR2 is SQIVND (reference sequence). The CDR3 protein is CASLDREGRPQHF. The CDR3 nucleotides read TGTGCCAGCCTCGACAGGGAAGGTCGGCCCCAGCATTTT.

The CDR3 DNA reads TGTGCCAGCTCCCGCGGGACAGGGGCCTTCGGCAATCAGCCCCAGCATTTT. Residues: CASSRGTGAFGNQPQHF. V gene TRBV18 combines with J gene TRBJ1-5; 10 nucleotides align to TRBD1. The CDR3 runs to 17 residues. Losses at the gene ends were 6 bases for V and 2 bases for J; bases not matched to a gene: 10. Germline V gene lookup returns CDR1 KGHSH and CDR2 LQKENI.

V and J are TRBV4-1 and TRBJ1-5, with a tentative D call TRBD1 (5 bases). Germline loops: CDR1 MGHRA, CDR2 YSYEKL. The V end was cut by 0 bases, the J end by 1 base, with 10 bases between. The CDR3 runs to 16 residues. CDR3 sequence: CASSQEGPGSNQPQHF. DNA of the CDR3: TGCGCCAGCAGCCAAGAGGGGCCAGGGAGCAATCAGCCCCAGCATTTT.

V is TRBV30 and J is TRBJ1-1, with D hard to call. The germline CDR1 and CDR2 sequences are GTSNPN and SVGIG (reference sequence). The CDR3 is 13 amino acids. V shed 0 bases and J shed 3 bases, with 8 bases lying between them. The CDR3 region has the DNA TGTGCCTGGAGTGTACGGGAGGACACTGAAGCTTTCTTT. Amino acids: CAWSVREDTEAFF. The complete variable domain, with remaining parts taken from reference TRBV30 and TRBJ1-1, reads SQTIHQWPATLVQPVGSPLSLECTVEGTSNPNLYWYRQAAGRGLQLLFYSVGIGQISSEVPQNLSASRPQDRQFILSSKKLLLSDSGFYLCAWSVREDTEAFFGQGTRLTVV.

The chain is built from TRBV10-3 and TRBJ2-1; 11 positions agree with TRBD2. CDR1 and CDR2 (germline): ENHRY, SYGVKD. The CDR3 is 15 amino acids. V lost 3 bases, J lost 6 bases, and 4 bases stayed unmatched. The CDR3 reads CAISDSGGAGNEQFF. CDR3 in DNA: TGTGCCATCAGTGATAGCGGGGGGGCCGGCAATGAGCAGTTCTTC.